This record concerns one T cell receptor beta chain sequence. Its antigen is unidentified. This sample stems from a study of radiation and T cells in renal cell carcinoma. At the level of the study: Nephrectomy followed 15 Gy stereotactic body radiation by 4 weeks.

Study outcomes and limitations: Top tumor clonotypes rose in blood 2 weeks post-radiation, then contracted.

TCRdb keeps only in-frame clones here, not all; method: immunoSEQ multiplex PCR. The repertoire holds 95,000 to 150,000 clones, with roughly 85% as singletons. The length of the CDR3 is 13 residues. With 5 bases removed from V and 1 base from J, the gap between germline ends came to 8 bases. Looked up from germline, CDR1 is SGHNT and CDR2 is YENEEA. Regarding time point: baseline pretreatment blood. Treatment defined: 15 Gy SBRT to primary tumor, nephrectomy 4 weeks later. Radiation-treated patients gave blood at baseline, week 2 and week 4. The tumor was a clear cell renal cell carcinoma. The clonotype originates from a woman aged 55-70 years with renal cell carcinoma. The starting material was blood, obtained from a patient whose treatment included radiotherapy and nephrectomy. The chain is built from TRBV11-3 and TRBJ2-5; tentatively, D is TRBD1 (5 bases). CDR3 amino acids: CASSPQGQETQYF. The DNA for the CDR3 is TGTGCCAGCAGCCCCCAGGGCCAAGAGACCCAGTACTTC. The complete variable domain, with remaining parts taken from reference TRBV11-3 and TRBJ2-5, reads EAGVVQSPRYKIIEKKQPVAFWCNPISGHNTLYWYLQNLGQGPELLIRYENEEAVDDSQLPKDRFSAERLKGVDSTLKIQPAELGDSAVYLCASSPQGQETQYFGPGTRLLVL.